These 13 T cell receptor beta chains were sequenced from one sample in a study of monozygotic twins with inflammatory bowel disease. Each CDR3 protein gets one entry in TCRdb, which reprocessed the 5' RACE reads and gives no DNA. Its listing shows 300,000 to 400,000 distinct CDR3 sequences. The sample taken for sequencing was blood. The receptors shown here come from a human donor with ulcerative colitis or Crohn's disease, or a healthy co-twin of an affected twin (not recorded which).

The chain couples TRBV6-2 or TRBV6-3 to TRBJ2-5; TCRdb outputs TRBD1, but without DNA this stays unchecked. The CDR3 is made up of 17 amino acids. In germline, CDR1 is MNHEY, CDR2 SVGEGT. CDR3 protein: CASRLFAGTGVRETQYF.

The V gene is TRBV28, the J gene TRBJ2-3. The CDR3 runs to 13 residues. Germline values: CDR1 MDHEN, CDR2 SYDVKM. This chain's CDR3 is CASGPRTTDTQYF.

J is TRBJ2-2 and V is TRBV5-4; the D call of TRBD1 rests on TCRdb alone, since no DNA is present to check it. The CDR3 length is 16 residues. CDR1 and CDR2 from the germline V gene are SGHNT and YYREEE (reference sequence). This CDR3 is CASSVPGRMGTGELFF.

The chain joins TRBV9 to TRBJ2-1; the D call from TCRdb, TRBD2, cannot be confirmed without DNA. Germline V CDR1 and CDR2: SGDLS, YYNGEE. The CDR3 runs 18 residues. The CDR3 protein is CASSEGLAGGVSYNEQFF.

The chain couples TRBV3-1 to TRBJ2-7. Germline CDR1 LGHDT, CDR2 YNNKEL (reference sequence). The CDR3 extends over 14 amino acids. The CDR3 here is CASSVRTESHEQYF.

The chain carries TRBV28 and TRBJ2-7; without DNA, the TCRdb call of TRBD1 cannot be checked. Germline V gene data show CDR1 as MDHEN and CDR2 as SYDVKM. The CDR3 covers 16 residues. CDR3: CASSFPRTGIRYEQYF. Full variable domain (missing parts from reference TRBV28 and TRBJ2-7): DVKVTQSSRYLVKRTGEKVFLECVQDMDHENMFWYRQDPGLGLRLIYFSYDVKMKEKGDIPEGYSVSREKKERFSLILESASTNQTSMYLCASSFPRTGIRYEQYFGPGTRLTVT.

The chain has TRBV18 and TRBJ2-7. The CDR3 spans 14 residues. The germline V gene has CDR1 KGHSH and CDR2 LQKENI. The CDR3 sequence: CASSPGEISYEQYF.

The J gene is TRBJ2-4, the V gene TRBV5-1. Germline CDR1 and CDR2: SGHRS and YFSETQ. This CDR3 has 14 residues. The CDR3 loop reads CASSGSFAGNIQYF.

The J gene is TRBJ2-1, the V gene TRBV5-1; TCRdb designates TRBD2, a call that cannot be tested without DNA. The CDR3 totals 13 residues. Germline V gene data show CDR1 as SGHRS and CDR2 as YFSETQ. CDR3 sequence: CASSWGGGWEQFF.

V is TRBV3-1 and J is TRBJ1-6; the D gene TCRdb calls, TRBD1, cannot be checked with no DNA. The CDR3 runs to 16 residues. CDR1 LGHDT and CDR2 YNNKEL come from the germline V gene (reference sequence). The CDR3 loop reads CASSQGNGQGSPPLHF.

The CDR3 protein is CASSLWGGSEQYF. The gene calls are TRBV3-1 and TRBJ2-7; TCRdb lists TRBD1, though no DNA is available to test this call. Germline V gives CDR1 LGHDT, CDR2 YNNKEL (reference sequence). This CDR3 is built from 13 residues.

V usage is TRBV11-3 and J usage is TRBJ2-1; TCRdb designates TRBD1, a call that cannot be tested without DNA. The germline gives CDR1 SGHNT, CDR2 YENEEA. The CDR3 has 13 amino acids. The CDR3 spells CASSYGGHNEQFF.

The rearrangement links TRBV27 to TRBJ2-7; there is no DNA to check the TCRdb D call of TRBD2. The CDR3 consists of 13 residues. Germline V lookup: CDR1 MNHEY, CDR2 SMNVEV (reference sequence). The CDR3 spells CASSISGPYEQYF.